This TCR beta chain was found in a study of blood T cell repertoires in COVID-19. Background on the study: Samples taken during acute and convalescent COVID-19 were collected in the United States, Italy and Spain. T cells, B-cell-depleted T cells, or PBMCs supplied cDNA or gDNA.

Allocation to cohorts depended on clinical history reported by the participants. Produced via immunoSEQ multiplex PCR; TCRdb's table is partial and in-frame only. The sample records 250,000 to 300,000 clones, approximately 78% being singletons. This clonotype was obtained from a man aged 40-55 years who had been exposed to COVID-19. The specimen sequenced was PBMCs or T cells enriched from blood (not recorded which).

The CDR3 region is CASSLDSPRSYNSPLHF. DNA for the CDR3: TGCGCCAGCAGCCTCGACAGTCCCCGCTCCTATAATTCACCCCTCCACTTT. This chain uses TRBV4-1 with TRBJ1-6; weak D call: TRBD1 (5 bases). CDR1 MGHRA and CDR2 YSYEKL come from the germline V gene. CDR3 length: 17 residues. Trimming took off 4 bases at V and 0 bases at J, with 13 bases between the two ends.